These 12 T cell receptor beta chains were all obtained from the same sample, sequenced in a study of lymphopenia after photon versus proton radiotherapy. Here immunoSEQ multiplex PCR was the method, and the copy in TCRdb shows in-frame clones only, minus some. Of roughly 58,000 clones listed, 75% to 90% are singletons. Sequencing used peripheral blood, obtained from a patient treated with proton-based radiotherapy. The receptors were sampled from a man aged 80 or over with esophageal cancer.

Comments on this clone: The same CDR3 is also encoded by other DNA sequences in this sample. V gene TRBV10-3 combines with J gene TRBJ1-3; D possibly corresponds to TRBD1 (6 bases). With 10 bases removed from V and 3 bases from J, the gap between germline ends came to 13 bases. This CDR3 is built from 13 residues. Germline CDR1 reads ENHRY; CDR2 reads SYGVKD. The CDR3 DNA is TGTGCCACCGCGGGGGCAGGTGGAAACACCATATATTTT. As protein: CATAGAGGNTIYF.

For the CDR3, the DNA is TGCGCCAGCAGCCAAGATGGGGGCGTTTCACCCCTCCACTTT. This sequence encodes CASSQDGGVSPLHF. V gene TRBV4-3 combines with J gene TRBJ1-6; a weak D match, TRBD1 (6 bases). The V end lost 0 bases, the J end lost 9 bases, and 9 bases lay between the germline ends. The CDR3 has 14 amino acids. Germline CDR1 is LGHNA and CDR2 is YSLEER.

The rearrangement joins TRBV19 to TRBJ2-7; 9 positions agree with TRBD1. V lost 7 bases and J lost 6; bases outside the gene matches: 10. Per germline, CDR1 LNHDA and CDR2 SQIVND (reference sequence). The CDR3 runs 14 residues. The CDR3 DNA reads TGTGCCAGTACCAGGAGGGACAGGGACAGCGAGCAGTACTTC. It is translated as CASTRRDRDSEQYF.

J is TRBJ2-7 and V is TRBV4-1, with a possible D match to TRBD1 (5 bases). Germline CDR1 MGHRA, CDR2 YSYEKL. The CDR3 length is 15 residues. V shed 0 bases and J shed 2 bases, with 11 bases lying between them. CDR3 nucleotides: TGCGCCAGCAGCCAAGAAATCCGCAGGGCCTACGAGCAGTACTTC. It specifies CASSQEIRRAYEQYF.

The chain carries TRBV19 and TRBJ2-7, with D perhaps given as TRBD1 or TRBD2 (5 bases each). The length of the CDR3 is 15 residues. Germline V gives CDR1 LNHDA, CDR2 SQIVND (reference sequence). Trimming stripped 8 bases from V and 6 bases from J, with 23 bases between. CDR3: CASAELPGRGVEQYF. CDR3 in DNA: TGTGCCAGTGCCGAGCTTCCCGGACGGGGCGTCGAGCAGTACTTC.

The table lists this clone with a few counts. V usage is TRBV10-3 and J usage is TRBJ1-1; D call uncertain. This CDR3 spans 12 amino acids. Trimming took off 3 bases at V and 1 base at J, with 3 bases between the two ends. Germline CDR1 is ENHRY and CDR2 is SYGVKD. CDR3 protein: CAISDTNTEAFF. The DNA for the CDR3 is TGTGCCATCAGTGACACGAACACTGAAGCTTTCTTT.

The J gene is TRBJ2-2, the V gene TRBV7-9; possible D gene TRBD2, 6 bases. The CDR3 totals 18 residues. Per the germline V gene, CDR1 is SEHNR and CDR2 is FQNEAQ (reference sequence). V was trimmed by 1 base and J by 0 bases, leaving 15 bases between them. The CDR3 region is CASSLGTFWGANTGELFF. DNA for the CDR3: TGTGCCAGCAGCTTAGGCACTTTTTGGGGGGCGAACACCGGGGAGCTGTTTTTT.

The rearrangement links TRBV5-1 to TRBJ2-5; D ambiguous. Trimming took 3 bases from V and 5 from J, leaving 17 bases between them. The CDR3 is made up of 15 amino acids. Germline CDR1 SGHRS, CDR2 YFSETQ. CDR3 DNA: TGCGCCAGCAGCTCCCAGGACCCTTCTGGGGAGACCCAGTACTTC. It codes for CASSSQDPSGETQYF.

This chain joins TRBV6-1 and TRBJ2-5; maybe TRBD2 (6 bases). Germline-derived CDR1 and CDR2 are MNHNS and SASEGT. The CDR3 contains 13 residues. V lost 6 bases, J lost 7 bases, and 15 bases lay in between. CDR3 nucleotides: TGTGCCAGCAGGGGACTCGGCCTATGGACCCAGTACTTC. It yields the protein CASRGLGLWTQYF.

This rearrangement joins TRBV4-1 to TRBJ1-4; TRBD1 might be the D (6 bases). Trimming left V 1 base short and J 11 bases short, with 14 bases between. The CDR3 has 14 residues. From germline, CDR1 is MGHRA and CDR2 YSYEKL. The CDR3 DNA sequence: TGCGCCAGCAGCCAAGGTGGCAGGGGTGGTAAACTGTTTTTT. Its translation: CASSQGGRGGKLFF.

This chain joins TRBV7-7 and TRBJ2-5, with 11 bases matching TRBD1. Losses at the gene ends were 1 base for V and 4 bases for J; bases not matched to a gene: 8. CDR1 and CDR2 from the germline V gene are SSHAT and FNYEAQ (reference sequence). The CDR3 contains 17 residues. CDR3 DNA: TGTGCCAGCAGCTTAGTTGGGACAGGGGGGATTGGAGAGACCCAGTACTTC. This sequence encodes CASSLVGTGGIGETQYF.

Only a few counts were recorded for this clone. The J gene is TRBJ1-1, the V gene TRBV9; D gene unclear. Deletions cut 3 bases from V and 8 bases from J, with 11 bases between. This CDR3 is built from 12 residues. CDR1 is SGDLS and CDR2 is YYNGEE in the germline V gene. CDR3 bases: TGTGCCAGCAGCGCCGACGCGGGCGAAGCTTTCTTT. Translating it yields CASSADAGEAFF.